These 6 T cell receptor beta chains were all obtained from the same sample, sequenced in a study of blood T cell repertoires in COVID-19. Generated by immunoSEQ multiplex PCR, the TCRdb table keeps only in-frame clones and is missing some. The profile shows 93,000 or so clones, roughly 90% of them singletons. Sequenced material: peripheral blood. The receptors were gathered from a woman older than 75 in a cohort sampled during active COVID-19.

The chain uses TRBV5-1 and TRBJ1-5; 9 bases align to TRBD1. The CDR3 is 16 amino acids. CDR1 is SGHRS and CDR2 is YFSETQ in the germline V gene. Losses at the gene ends were 0 bases for V and 4 bases for J; bases not matched to a gene: 5. CDR3 coding DNA: TGCGCCAGCAGCTTGGGGGGGACAGGGTCGAATCAGCCCCAGCATTTT. Translation gives CASSLGGTGSNQPQHF.

This chain joins TRBV2 and TRBJ1-4; 7 bases are shared with TRBD1. Germline loops: CDR1 SNHLY, CDR2 FYNNEI. V trimming: 6 bases; J trimming: 8 bases; junction bases outside the gene matches: 12. CDR3 size: 15 residues. The CDR3 region is CASSENRGRGEKLFF. The CDR3 DNA sequence: TGTGCCAGCAGCGAAAACAGGGGCAGGGGGGAAAAACTGTTTTTT.

This chain joins TRBV5-1 and TRBJ2-7; 9 nucleotides line up with TRBD2. This CDR3 comprises 15 residues. V lost 4 bases, J lost 3 bases, and 8 bases stayed unmatched. The germline gives CDR1 SGHRS, CDR2 YFSETQ. CDR3 in DNA: TGCGCCAGCAGCCCGGTGACTAGCGGCAACTACGAGCAGTACTTC. Translated: CASSPVTSGNYEQYF.

A single count supports this clone. The chain employs TRBV7-5 and TRBJ1-1. TRBV7-5 is designated a pseudogene. The CDR3 has 13 residues. The CDR3 protein is CARSYSRETEAFF. The CDR3 region has the DNA TGTGCCAGAAGCTATAGTCGGGAAACTGAAGCTTTCTTT.

This sequence joins TRBV24-1 and TRBJ1-1; possibly TRBD1 for D (6 bases). The CDR3 sequence is 13 residues long. The germline V gene encodes CDR1 KGHDR and CDR2 SFDVKD. The germline V and J ends were trimmed by 3 bases and 6 bases, with 10 bases remaining between them. CDR3 coding DNA: TGTGCCACCAGTGATCTACAGGGTTCTGAAGCTTTCTTT. Residues: CATSDLQGSEAFF.

The rearrangement uses TRBV19 and TRBJ2-5, with D unresolved. Per germline, CDR1 LNHDA and CDR2 SQIVND (reference sequence). The germline V and J ends were trimmed by 5 bases and 4 bases, with 11 bases remaining between them. This CDR3 region has 13 residues. CDR3 DNA sequence: TGTGCCAGTAGTCCTTCAGGTGGAGAGACCCAGTACTTC. Its protein is CASSPSGGETQYF. Full variable domain (missing parts from reference TRBV19 and TRBJ2-5): DGGITQSPKYLFRKEGQNVTLSCEQNLNHDAMYWYRQDPGQGLRLIYYSQIVNDFQKGDIAEGYSVSREKKESFPLTVTSAQKNPTAFYLCASSPSGGETQYFGPGTRLLVL.